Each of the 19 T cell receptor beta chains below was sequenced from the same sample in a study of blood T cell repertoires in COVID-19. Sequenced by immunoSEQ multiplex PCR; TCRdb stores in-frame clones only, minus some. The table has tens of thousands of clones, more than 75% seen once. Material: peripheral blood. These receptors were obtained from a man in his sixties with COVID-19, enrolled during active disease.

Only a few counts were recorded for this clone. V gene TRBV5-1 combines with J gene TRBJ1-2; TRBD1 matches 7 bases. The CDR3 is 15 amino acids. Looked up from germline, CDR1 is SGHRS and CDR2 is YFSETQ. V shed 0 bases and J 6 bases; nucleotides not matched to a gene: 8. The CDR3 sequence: CASSLEGASGDGYTF. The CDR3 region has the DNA TGCGCCAGCAGCTTGGAGGGGGCTTCAGGCGATGGCTACACCTTC.

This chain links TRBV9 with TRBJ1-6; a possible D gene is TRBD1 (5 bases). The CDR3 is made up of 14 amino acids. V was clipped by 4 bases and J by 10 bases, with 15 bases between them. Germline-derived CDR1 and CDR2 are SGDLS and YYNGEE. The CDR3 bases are TGTGCCAGCAGCTCTCGCGCGGGGGAATCACCCCTCCACTTT. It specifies CASSSRAGESPLHF.

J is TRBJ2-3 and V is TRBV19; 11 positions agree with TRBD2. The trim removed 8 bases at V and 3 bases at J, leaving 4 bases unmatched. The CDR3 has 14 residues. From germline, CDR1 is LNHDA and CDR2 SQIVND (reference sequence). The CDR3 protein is CASSRLAGTDTQYF. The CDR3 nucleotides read TGTGCCAGTTCTCGACTAGCGGGAACAGATACGCAGTATTTT.

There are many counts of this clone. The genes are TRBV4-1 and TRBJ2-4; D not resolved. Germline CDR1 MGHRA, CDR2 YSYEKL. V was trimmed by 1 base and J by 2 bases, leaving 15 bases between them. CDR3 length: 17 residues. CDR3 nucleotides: TGCGCCAGCAGCCAAGTGGATTCGGCGGCCCCCAAAAACATTCAGTACTTC. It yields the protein CASSQVDSAAPKNIQYF.

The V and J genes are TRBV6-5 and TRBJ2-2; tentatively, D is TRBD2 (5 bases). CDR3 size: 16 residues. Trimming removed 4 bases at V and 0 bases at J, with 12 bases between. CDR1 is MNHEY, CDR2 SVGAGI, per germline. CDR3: CASSWVLRANTGELFF. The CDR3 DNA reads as TGTGCCAGCAGTTGGGTTTTGCGGGCGAACACCGGGGAGCTGTTTTTT.

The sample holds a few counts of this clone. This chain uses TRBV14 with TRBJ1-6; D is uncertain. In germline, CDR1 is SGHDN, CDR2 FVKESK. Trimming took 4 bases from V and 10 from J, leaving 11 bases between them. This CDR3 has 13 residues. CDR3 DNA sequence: TGTGCCAGCAGCCTCAGCGAGGCGTCACCCCTCCACTTT. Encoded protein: CASSLSEASPLHF. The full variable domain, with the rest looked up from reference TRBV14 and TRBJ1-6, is EAGVTQFPSHSVIEKGQTVTLRCDPISGHDNLYWYRRVMGKEIKFLLHFVKESKQDESGMPNNRFLAERTGGTYSTLKVQPAELEDSGVYFCASSLSEASPLHFGNGTRLTVT.

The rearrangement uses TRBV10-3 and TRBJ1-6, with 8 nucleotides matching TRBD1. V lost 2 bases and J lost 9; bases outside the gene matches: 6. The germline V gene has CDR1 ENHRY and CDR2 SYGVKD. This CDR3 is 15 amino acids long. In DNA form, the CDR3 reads TGTGCCATCAGTGAGCGGGGACAGGCTGGTTCACCCCTCCACTTT. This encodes CAISERGQAGSPLHF.

The CDR3, as DNA: TGTGCCAGCAGTTACTCGAGGGACAACGAGCAGTACTTC. This codes for CASSYSRDNEQYF. The chain combines TRBV6-6 with TRBJ2-7; D possibly corresponds to TRBD1 (6 bases). There are 13 residues in the CDR3. The germline gives CDR1 MNHNY, CDR2 SVGAGI (reference sequence). The V end lost 0 bases, the J end lost 5 bases, and 8 bases lay between the germline ends.

CDR3 DNA sequence: TGTGCCAGCAGCCCTGGGGCCCGTGGCACCGGGGAGCTGTTTTTT. Residues: CASSPGARGTGELFF. The gene calls are TRBV7-2 and TRBJ2-2; a possible D gene is TRBD1 (5 bases). Germline CDR1 and CDR2: SGHTA and FQGNSA. V lost 5 bases and J 4 bases, leaving 14 bases between the germline ends. The CDR3 contains 15 residues.

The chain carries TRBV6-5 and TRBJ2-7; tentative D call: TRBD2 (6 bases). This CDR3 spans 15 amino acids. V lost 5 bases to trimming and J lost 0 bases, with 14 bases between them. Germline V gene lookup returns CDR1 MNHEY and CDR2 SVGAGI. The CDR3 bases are TGTGCCAGCAGTATCCTAGCGACAAGCTCCTACGAGCAGTACTTC. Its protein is CASSILATSSYEQYF.

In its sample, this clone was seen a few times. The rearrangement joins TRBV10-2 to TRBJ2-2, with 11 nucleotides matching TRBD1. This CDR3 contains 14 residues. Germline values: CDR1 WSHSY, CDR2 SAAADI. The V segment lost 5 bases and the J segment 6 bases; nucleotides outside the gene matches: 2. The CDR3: CASSRGQGAGELFF. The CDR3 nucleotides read TGCGCCAGCAGTCGGGGACAGGGGGCCGGGGAGCTGTTTTTT.

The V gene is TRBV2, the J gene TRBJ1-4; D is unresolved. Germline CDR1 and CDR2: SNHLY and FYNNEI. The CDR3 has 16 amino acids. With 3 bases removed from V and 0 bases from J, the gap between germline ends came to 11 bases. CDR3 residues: CASSDAGFATNEKLFF. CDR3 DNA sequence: TGTGCCAGCAGTGACGCAGGTTTCGCAACTAATGAAAAACTGTTTTTT.

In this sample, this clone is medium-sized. In nucleotides, the CDR3 is TGTGCCAGCAGTGGGACAGGGCCTAATGAAAAACTGTTTTTT. Translation: CASSGTGPNEKLFF. The chain employs TRBV25-1 and TRBJ1-4; 8 bases fit TRBD1. With 4 bases clipped from V and 3 bases from J, the junction kept 1 base outside the gene matches. Germline CDR1 MGHDK, CDR2 SYGVNS. The CDR3 totals 14 residues.

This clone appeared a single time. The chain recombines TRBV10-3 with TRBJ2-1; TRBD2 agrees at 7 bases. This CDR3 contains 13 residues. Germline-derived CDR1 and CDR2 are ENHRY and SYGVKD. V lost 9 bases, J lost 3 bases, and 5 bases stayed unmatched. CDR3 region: CAIGGDLYNEQFF. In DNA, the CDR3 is TGTGCCATTGGGGGGGACCTCTACAATGAGCAGTTCTTC.

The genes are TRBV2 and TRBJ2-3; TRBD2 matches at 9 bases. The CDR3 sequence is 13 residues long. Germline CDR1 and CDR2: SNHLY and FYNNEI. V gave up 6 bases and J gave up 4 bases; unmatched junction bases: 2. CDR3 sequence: CASRAGGPDTQYF. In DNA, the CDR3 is TGTGCCAGCAGGGCGGGGGGGCCAGATACGCAGTATTTT.

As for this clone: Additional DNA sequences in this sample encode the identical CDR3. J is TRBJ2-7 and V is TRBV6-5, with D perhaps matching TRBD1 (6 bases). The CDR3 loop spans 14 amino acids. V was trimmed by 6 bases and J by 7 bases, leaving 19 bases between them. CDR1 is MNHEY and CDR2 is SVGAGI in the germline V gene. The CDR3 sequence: CASSSGTPGSEQYF. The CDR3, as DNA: TGTGCCAGCAGCTCTGGGACACCGGGGAGTGAGCAGTACTTC.

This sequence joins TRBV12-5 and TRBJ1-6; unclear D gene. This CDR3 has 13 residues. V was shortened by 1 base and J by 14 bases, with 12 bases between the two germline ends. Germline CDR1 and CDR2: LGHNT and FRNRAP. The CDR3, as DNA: TGTGCTAGTGGTTTGGACGACTCCGTAGCCCTCCACTTT. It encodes CASGLDDSVALHF.

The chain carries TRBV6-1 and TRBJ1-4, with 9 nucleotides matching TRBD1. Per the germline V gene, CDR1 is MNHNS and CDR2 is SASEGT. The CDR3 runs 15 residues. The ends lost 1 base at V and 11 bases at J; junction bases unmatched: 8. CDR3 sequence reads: CASSEGVGTGSKLFF. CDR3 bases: TGTGCCAGCAGTGAAGGGGTTGGGACAGGGAGCAAACTGTTTTTT.

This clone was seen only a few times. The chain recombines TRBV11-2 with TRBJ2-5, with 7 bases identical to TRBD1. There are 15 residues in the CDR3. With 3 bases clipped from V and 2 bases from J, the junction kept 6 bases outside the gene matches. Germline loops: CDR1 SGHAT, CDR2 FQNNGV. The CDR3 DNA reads TGTGCCAGCAGCTTTATCCGGGACAGTCAAGAGACCCAGTACTTC. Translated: CASSFIRDSQETQYF. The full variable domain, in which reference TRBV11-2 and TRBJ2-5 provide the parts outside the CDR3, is EAGVAQSPRYKIIEKRQSVAFWCNPISGHATLYWYQQILGQGPKLLIQFQNNGVVDDSQLPKDRFSAERLKGVDSTLKIQPAKLEDSAVYLCASSFIRDSQETQYFGPGTRLLVL.